This T cell receptor (beta chain) was retrieved from a study of beta chain features in type 1 diabetes. The isolated RNA, all of it, was reverse transcribed, so expressed TCRB transcripts were what got sequenced. Sequencing was performed with immunoSEQ multiplex PCR; in TCRdb, only in-frame clones are kept and a portion is missing. The repertoire holds some 360,000 clones, with over 8.5% as singletons. The germline V gene encodes CDR1 LGHNA and CDR2 YSLEER. Trimming shortened V by 1 base and J by 4 bases, and 12 bases separated the two germline ends. This CDR3 contains 15 residues. The study, taken as a whole, reports: Lower insertion and higher deletion counts appeared at VDJ junctions in type 1 diabetes patients. Significant though moderate, a shortening of TCRB CDR3s appeared in all four CD4+ subsets of Type 1 diabetes patients.

As for this clone: Its target is unknown.

The chain combines TRBV4-3 with TRBJ2-3; no clear D gene. The sequence was collected from a man aged 25-45 years with type 1 diabetes. What was sequenced was central memory CD4+ T cells from blood. The CDR3 sequence is CASSQGSGRADTQYF. In nucleotides, the CDR3 is TGCGCCAGCAGCCAAGGATCGGGCAGAGCAGATACGCAGTATTTT.